Below, one T cell receptor (beta chain) is given with its context. The sample is drawn from a study of blood T cell repertoires in COVID-19. Study-level background: Samples representing acute and convalescent COVID-19 were sourced from the United States, Italy and Spain. PBMCs, B-cell-depleted T cells, or T cells provided the cDNA or gDNA that made up the material.

In the original analysis: The assay estimated nucleated cells by amplifying reference gene primers. The data were produced by immunoSEQ multiplex PCR, yet TCRdb's version contains in-frame clones alone and is incomplete. V, J and clone size were drawn from that table, and D and trimming were deduced from the DNA. The table includes over 130,000 clones, 75% to 90% detected once. Sequenced material: peripheral blood. The clonotype comes from a woman aged 80 or over with acute or convalescent COVID-19.

The CDR3: CASSEGRTEGEKLFF. CDR3 bases: TGTGCCAGCAGTGAAGGACGAACCGAGGGTGAAAAACTGTTTTTT. The chain links TRBV2 to TRBJ1-4; D is unclear. The germline V gene encodes CDR1 SNHLY and CDR2 FYNNEI. Trimming pared 1 base from V and 7 bases from J, leaving 13 bases between. This CDR3 comprises 15 residues.